The rows below give T cell receptor beta chains drawn from one sample of a study of blood T cell repertoires in COVID-19. The data were produced by immunoSEQ multiplex PCR, yet TCRdb's version contains in-frame clones alone and is incomplete. The profile shows some 50,000 clones, roughly 88% of them singletons. Sequenced: peripheral blood. The receptor source for this set is a woman aged 55 to 70 with acute or convalescent COVID-19. The conserved cysteine and the conserved F or W are not part of the CDR3 here. The order of the fields is CDR3 length, V gene, J gene, CDR3 protein.

cdr3_length: 12; v_call: TRBV9; j_call: TRBJ1-4; cdr3_aa: ASSVGQGSEKLF
cdr3_length: 11; v_call: TRBV6-5; j_call: TRBJ1-3; cdr3_aa: ASRGRARGTIY
cdr3_length: 13; v_call: TRBV7-2; j_call: TRBJ2-1; cdr3_aa: ASSLDGGARNEQF
cdr3_length: 11; v_call: TRBV19; j_call: TRBJ1-3; cdr3_aa: ASSIGSGNTIY
cdr3_length: 11; v_call: TRBV3-1/TRBV3-2; j_call: TRBJ1-2; cdr3_aa: ASSQGRDYGYT
cdr3_length: 13; v_call: TRBV28; j_call: TRBJ1-4; cdr3_aa: ASSLSGPRGEKLF
cdr3_length: 13; v_call: TRBV3-1/TRBV3-2; j_call: TRBJ1-3; cdr3_aa: ASSHRSSSGNTIY
cdr3_length: 10; v_call: TRBV5-8; j_call: TRBJ1-6; cdr3_aa: ASSIDKSPLH
cdr3_length: 13; v_call: TRBV30; j_call: TRBJ1-1; cdr3_aa: AWSQLRGQHTEAF
cdr3_length: 12; v_call: TRBV25-1; j_call: TRBJ2-7; cdr3_aa: ASLKTNPPYEQY
cdr3_length: 10; v_call: TRBV10-3; j_call: TRBJ1-2; cdr3_aa: AIWEGNYGYT
cdr3_length: 14; v_call: TRBV28; j_call: TRBJ1-1; cdr3_aa: ASSSPLVDWNTEAF
cdr3_length: 13; v_call: TRBV7-2; j_call: TRBJ1-2; cdr3_aa: ASSSGGGWGYGYT
cdr3_length: 12; v_call: TRBV7-9; j_call: TRBJ2-7; cdr3_aa: ASSWDRAPYEQY
cdr3_length: 13; v_call: TRBV7-2; j_call: TRBJ2-3; cdr3_aa: ASSLVRGSTDTQY
cdr3_length: 12; v_call: TRBV20-1; j_call: TRBJ1-2; cdr3_aa: SASPGTGRIGYT
cdr3_length: 14; v_call: TRBV7-2; j_call: TRBJ2-3; cdr3_aa: ASSPRLVGTQGTQY
cdr3_length: 11; v_call: TRBV19; j_call: TRBJ1-1; cdr3_aa: ASSIVWNTEAF
cdr3_length: 11; v_call: TRBV7-3; j_call: TRBJ1-2; cdr3_aa: ASLDGQGYGYT
cdr3_length: 13; v_call: TRBV6-5; j_call: TRBJ2-1; cdr3_aa: ASSRLAGEYNEQF
cdr3_length: 14; v_call: TRBV6-6; j_call: TRBJ1-5; cdr3_aa: ASRKQGRRNNQPQH
cdr3_length: 7; v_call: TRBV7-9; j_call: TRBJ1-1; cdr3_aa: ASSLAAP
cdr3_length: 13; v_call: TRBV6-5; j_call: TRBJ2-1; cdr3_aa: ASSALAGGLYEQF
cdr3_length: 12; v_call: TRBV6-5; j_call: TRBJ1-5; cdr3_aa: ASSYSGVNQPQH
cdr3_length: 16; v_call: TRBV18; j_call: TRBJ2-1; cdr3_aa: ASSPQLAGGPWNNEQF
cdr3_length: 14; v_call: TRBV6-5; j_call: TRBJ1-2; cdr3_aa: ASSYSRGQGVGGYT
cdr3_length: 15; v_call: TRBV19; j_call: TRBJ1-1; cdr3_aa: ASSIERGSTLDTEAF
cdr3_length: 12; v_call: TRBV3-1/TRBV3-2; j_call: TRBJ2-7; cdr3_aa: ASSHRQGAYEQY
cdr3_length: 10; v_call: TRBV12-3/TRBV12-4; j_call: TRBJ1-2; cdr3_aa: ASSYSLYGYT
cdr3_length: 13; v_call: TRBV19; j_call: TRBJ2-7; cdr3_aa: ASSATGLRGYEQY
cdr3_length: 11; v_call: TRBV12-3/TRBV12-4; j_call: TRBJ2-7; cdr3_aa: ASSLAFRDEQY
cdr3_length: 14; v_call: TRBV2; j_call: TRBJ1-6; cdr3_aa: ASSERTSQGNSPLH
cdr3_length: 12; v_call: TRBV18; j_call: TRBJ1-5; cdr3_aa: ASSEGFSNQPQH
cdr3_length: 12; v_call: TRBV5-4; j_call: TRBJ2-7; cdr3_aa: ASSLGLTDYEQY
cdr3_length: 12; v_call: TRBV6-1; j_call: TRBJ1-1; cdr3_aa: ASSPLRGNTEAF
cdr3_length: 16; v_call: TRBV19; j_call: TRBJ2-4; cdr3_aa: ASSIDIRGSLAKNIQY
cdr3_length: 13; v_call: TRBV6-6; j_call: TRBJ1-2; cdr3_aa: ASTLALGVNYGYT
cdr3_length: 13; v_call: TRBV7-9; j_call: TRBJ2-1; cdr3_aa: ASSSRRGAGNEQF
cdr3_length: 13; v_call: TRBV4-2; j_call: TRBJ1-2; cdr3_aa: ASSQDWAGGSGYT
cdr3_length: 17; v_call: TRBV9; j_call: TRBJ1-3; cdr3_aa: ASSPRGEGTSSLGNTIY
cdr3_length: 12; v_call: TRBV7-9; j_call: TRBJ1-5; cdr3_aa: ASSLDQGSSPQH
cdr3_length: 13; v_call: TRBV19; j_call: TRBJ2-3; cdr3_aa: ASSIIQGGADTQY
cdr3_length: 13; v_call: TRBV4-1; j_call: TRBJ1-5; cdr3_aa: ASSQDNESNQPQH
cdr3_length: 13; v_call: TRBV5-1; j_call: TRBJ1-4; cdr3_aa: ASSVSGGDGEKLF
cdr3_length: 9; v_call: TRBV19; j_call: TRBJ1-2; cdr3_aa: ASRRDYGYT
cdr3_length: 15; v_call: TRBV5-5; j_call: TRBJ2-7; cdr3_aa: ASSLVLAGGPLHEQY
cdr3_length: 13; v_call: TRBV5-4; j_call: TRBJ2-4; cdr3_aa: ASSLRGSTKNIQY
cdr3_length: 13; v_call: TRBV7-9; j_call: TRBJ2-1; cdr3_aa: ASSPGQGVIDEQF
cdr3_length: 13; v_call: TRBV18; j_call: TRBJ1-3; cdr3_aa: ASSTQGVSGNTIY